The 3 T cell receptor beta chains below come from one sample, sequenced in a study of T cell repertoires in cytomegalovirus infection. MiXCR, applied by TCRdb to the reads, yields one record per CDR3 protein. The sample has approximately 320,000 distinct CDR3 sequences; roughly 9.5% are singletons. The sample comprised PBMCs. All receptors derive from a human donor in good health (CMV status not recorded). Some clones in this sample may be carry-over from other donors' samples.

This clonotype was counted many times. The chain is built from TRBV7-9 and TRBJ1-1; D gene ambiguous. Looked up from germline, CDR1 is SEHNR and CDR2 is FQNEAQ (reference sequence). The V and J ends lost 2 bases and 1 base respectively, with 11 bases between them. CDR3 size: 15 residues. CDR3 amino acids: CASSLLSGANTEAFF. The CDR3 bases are TGTGCCAGCAGCTTATTATCTGGAGCGAACACTGAAGCTTTCTTT.

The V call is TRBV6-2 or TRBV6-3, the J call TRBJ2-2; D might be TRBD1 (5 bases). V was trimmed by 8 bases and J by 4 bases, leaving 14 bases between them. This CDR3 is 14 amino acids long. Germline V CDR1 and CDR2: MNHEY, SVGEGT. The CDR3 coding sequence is TGTGCCAGCCAAACAGGAATTTCCACCGGGGAGCTGTTTTTT. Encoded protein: CASQTGISTGELFF.

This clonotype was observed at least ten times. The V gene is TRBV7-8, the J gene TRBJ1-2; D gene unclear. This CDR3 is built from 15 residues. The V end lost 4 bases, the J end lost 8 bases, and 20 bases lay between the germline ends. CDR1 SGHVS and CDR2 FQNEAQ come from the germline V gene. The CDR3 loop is CASSSSTVQMAGYTF. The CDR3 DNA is TGTGCCAGCAGCTCCTCCACCGTCCAAATGGCCGGCTACACCTTC. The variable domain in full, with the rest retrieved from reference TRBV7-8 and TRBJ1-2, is GAGVSQSPRYKVAKRGQDVALRCDPISGHVSLFWYQQALGQGPEFLTYFQNEAQLDKSGLPSDRFFAERPEGSVSTLKIQRTQQEDSAVYLCASSSSTVQMAGYTFGSGTRLTVV.